What follows are 5 T cell receptor beta chains derived from one specimen sequenced in a study of post-analysis software for immune sequencing data. Study results and caveats: Compared with controls, patients had more of about 5 TRBV segments, including TRBV5-6, TRBV5-1 and TRBV20-1.

Built from TCR beta cDNA, the libraries had unique molecular identifiers in them. MiXCR was run by TCRdb on the PCR reads, yielding one entry per CDR3 protein. The table includes fewer than 600,000 distinct CDR3 sequences, approximately 46% detected once. Their recognized antigens are unknown. Sequenced: blood. The receptors were sampled from a girl aged 5 to 17 with multiple sclerosis.

V and J are TRBV27 and TRBJ2-4, with TRBD1 matching over 11 bases. CDR1 is MNHEY and CDR2 is SMNVEV in the germline V gene (reference sequence). The CDR3 has 16 amino acids. V lost 6 bases to trimming and J lost 2 bases; unmatched junction nucleotides: 6. The CDR3, as DNA: TGTGCCAGCAGCAGGACAGGGGGCGGTTCCAAAAACATTCAGTACTTC. Translated: CASSRTGGGSKNIQYF.

The V call is TRBV7-8, the J call TRBJ1-5, with D uncertain. V gave up 0 bases and J gave up 4 bases, with 13 bases separating them. The CDR3 has 16 residues. From germline, CDR1 is SGHVS and CDR2 FQNEAQ. CDR3 residues: CASSLALSQSNQPQHF. The CDR3 nucleotides read TGTGCCAGCAGCTTAGCGCTCTCACAGAGTAATCAGCCCCAGCATTTT.

This sequence joins TRBV5-1 and TRBJ2-7; D possibly corresponds to TRBD1 (6 bases). V was trimmed by 7 bases and J by 1 base, leaving 12 bases between them. Looked up from germline, CDR1 is SGHRS and CDR2 is YFSETQ. There are 13 residues in the CDR3. CDR3 DNA sequence: TGCGCCAGCGCGACAGGTTCGTCCTACGAGCAGTACTTC. Its translation: CASATGSSYEQYF.

The V call is TRBV5-1, the J call TRBJ1-6; D perhaps matches TRBD1 (6 bases). CDR3 length: 15 residues. Per germline, CDR1 SGHRS and CDR2 YFSETQ. V lost 0 bases and J lost 8, with 12 bases in between. In nucleotides, the CDR3 is TGCGCCAGCAGCTTGGATATGGGGGCGGATTCACCCCTCCACTTT. Translated: CASSLDMGADSPLHF.

The chain employs TRBV20-1 and TRBJ2-3; D may be TRBD2 (6 bases). This CDR3 is 14 amino acids long. Germline CDR1 DFQATT, CDR2 SNEGSKA (reference sequence). Trimming left V 2 bases short and J 4 bases short, with 13 bases between. The CDR3 region has the DNA TGCAGTGCTAGATTCACTAGCCGGGCAGATACGCAGTATTTT. Its translation is CSARFTSRADTQYF.